Reported below is one T cell receptor (beta chain). Its antigen target is currently unknown. A junction boundary mismatches the germline segment, possibly from a read error. The source of the sample is a study of T cells in Graves' hyperthyroidism and ophthalmopathy (dated by TCRdb to between 2019 and 2020). Regarding the research as a whole: Peripheral blood was collected at initial diagnosis, before any treatment. Following sampling, methimazole starting at 30 mg daily was given to hyperthyroidism patients, and high-dose intravenous methylprednisolone was given to ophthalmopathy patients. TCR Vbeta CDR3 sequencing of fewer than 150 peripheral blood samples (over 40 ophthalmopathy, around 80 hyperthyroidism and 17 progressor patients) is reported in the paper. Prospective prediction of ophthalmopathy was tested in an independent validation cohort of fewer than 20 hyperthyroidism patients and 15 to 17 patients who later progressed to ophthalmopathy. To identify TCR V-J signatures that set the groups apart, the researchers used a discovery cohort of about a hundred patients, made up of under 50 with Graves' ophthalmopathy and around 58 with stable Graves' hyperthyroidism. The roughly 90 discovery patients were divided at random into training and test sets in a 7:3 ratio. The study also compared thyroid tissue and blood T-cell repertoires from about 6 Graves' hyperthyroidism patients. The study at large found these results: In validation, the model predicted progression to ophthalmopathy with approximately 70% sensitivity and approximately 72% specificity, a median of about six months before onset. Most expanded thyroid clonotypes (frequency above 0.001) were also detected in blood, suggesting blood repertoires may reflect thyroid immune responses. A 13 V-J signature model separated ophthalmopathy from stable hyperthyroidism, with around 88% sensitivity and 81% to 82% specificity in cross-validation and 80%/75% in testing. Sample size was not statistically predetermined, and blinding of investigators to group allocation was not performed.

The CDR3 runs 14 amino acids, cysteine and phenylalanine included. The read is trimmed to its CDR3 DNA, 42 bases read in frame from base 1. CDR1 is given as PRHDT and CDR2 as FYEKMQ, both from the germline V gene (reference sequence). Stable Graves' hyperthyroidism was defined as no progression to ophthalmopathy during 18 months of follow-up. Hyperthyroidism patients were newly diagnosed, had a disease duration of under 2 months, and were aged 18 to 65 years. The study excluded patients with uncontrolled infections, other autoimmune diseases, pregnancy or lactation. Diagnoses were established on the basis of clinical symptoms, serum thyroxine and TRAb, thyroid ultrasound, and orbital computed tomography. PBMCs were isolated from more than 8 ml of fresh peripheral blood by Ficoll-Paque density gradient centrifugation. Total RNA was extracted with Trizol reagent, and quality was checked on an Agilent 2100 Bioanalyzer.

The TCR beta CDR3 regions were amplified from RNA transcripts. A first-round RT-PCR of the TCR CDR3 used the HTBI primer set with the Qiagen OneStep RT-PCR kit. Libraries were constructed in a second round of multiplex PCR, after which size selection and purification were performed. Paired-end sequencing of the libraries was performed with 100 bp reads on an Illumina HiSeq2000. For the original study's pipeline: Raw data were processed with SOAPnuke, discarding reads with adapters, uncalled bases, mean Phred below 15, or no exact constant-primer or identifier match. COPE v1.2.5 was used to merge high-quality paired reads, and clonotypes were defined as unique nucleotide sequences. Clonotypes were aligned to IMGT TRBV, TRBD and TRBJ reference segments using MiTCR v1.1. The analysis was restricted to V-J combinations with a frequency above 0.0001, which together covered 98% to 99.2% of the repertoires. A TCS score was defined as the ratio between F50 (clonal expansion) and ExV (chaos), using BLOSUM62-based TCRdist between CDR3 peptides within each V-J. Welch's t-statistics and random forest reduced around 510 V-J features to 13, which were used in a naive Bayes classifier (R e1071). TCRdb trimmed the raw reads at Q25, called clones with MiXCR and kept productive beta chains. A single entry per CDR3 protein holds the most common genes and DNA from its merged rows. Clone size and V and J calls follow TCRdb, not the original study. The sample profile shows a few hundred thousand distinct CDR3 sequences; around 14% of them were found once. Of the sample, under 8% falls within the top ten clones.

The chain couples TRBV13 to TRBJ2-1; TRBD1 could be the D gene, as 5 bases match. This TCR was recovered from a woman aged 25 to 45 with Graves' hyperthyroidism. Sequenced sample: blood. The DNA is as follows: TGTGCCAGCAGCTTATTCAGGGATGGGAATGAGCGGTTCTTC. Its translation reads: CASSLFRDGNERFF. The variable domain in full, with residues beyond the CDR3 obtained from the reference TRBV13 and TRBJ2-1 genes, is AAGVIQSPRHLIKEKRETATLKCYPIPRHDTVYWYQQGPGQDPQFLISFYEKMQSDKGSIPDRFSAQQFSDYHSELNMSSLELGDSALYFCASSLFRDGNERFFGPGTRLTVL.